Listed below are T cell receptor beta chains from one sample, sequenced in a study of cytomegalovirus exposure and HLA in healthy donors. This table comes from immunoSEQ multiplex PCR, and its TCRdb copy is limited to in-frame clones, with some not included. Of about 180,000 clones listed, under 80% are singletons. Sequencing was performed on PBMCs. Receptors originate from a young woman in good health and CMV-seropositive. Each CDR3 is given with its conserved first and last residue. The D gene is left open where the match is weak. Expanded clones get a size class; other rows say once, few or many, or leave the size out.

j_gene	abundance	len	v_gene	d_gene	CDR3aa	CDR3nt
TRBJ2-3	NA	16	TRBV7-3	NA	CASSSVGGSSTDTQYF	TGTGCCAGCAGCTCGGTGGGGGGATCCAGCACAGATACGCAGTATTTT
TRBJ2-2	few	16	TRBV10-3	NA	CATDRGAAGAMGELFF	TGTGCCACAGACAGGGGCGCCGCGGGAGCGATGGGGGAGCTGTTTTTT
TRBJ2-1	NA	17	TRBV7-9	TRBD2	CASSLRDPGLAGTEQFF	TGTGCCAGCAGCTTAAGGGATCCGGGACTAGCGGGGACCGAACAGTTCTTC
TRBJ2-3	NA	16	TRBV7-6	NA	CASSRAAGTSTDTQYF	TGTGCCAGCAGTCGGGCGGCGGGGACTAGCACAGATACGCAGTATTTT
TRBJ2-7	NA	14	TRBV28	TRBD1	CASSLDRPPYEQYF	TGTGCCAGCAGTTTGGACAGGCCACCCTACGAGCAGTACTTC
TRBJ2-2	NA	12	TRBV6-5	NA	CASSQGNGELFF	TGTGCCAGCAGTCAGGGGAACGGGGAGCTGTTTTTT
TRBJ2-7	NA	17	TRBV11-3	TRBD1	CASSLTRRDRGSPEQYF	TGTGCCAGCAGCCTAACCCGCCGGGACAGGGGGAGTCCCGAGCAGTACTTC
TRBJ2-7	NA	13	TRBV13	TRBD1	CASSLRQGTEQYF	TGTGCCAGCAGCTTACGACAGGGAACCGAGCAGTACTTC
TRBJ2-5	NA	15	TRBV28	NA	CASSLGTVNQETQYF	TGTGCCAGCAGTTTAGGCACAGTTAACCAAGAGACCCAGTACTTC
TRBJ1-5	once	13	TRBV7-3	NA	CASSYSQGQPQHF	TGTGCCAGCAGCTACTCGCAGGGTCAACCCCAGCATTTT
TRBJ1-4	few	15	TRBV5-6	TRBD1	CASSTGQGTNEKLFF	TGTGCCAGCAGCACGGGACAGGGAACTAATGAAAAACTGTTTTTT
TRBJ1-4	NA	17	TRBV2	TRBD1	CASSELGTGGVNEKLFF	TGTGCCAGCAGTGAATTGGGGACAGGGGGGGTCAATGAAAAACTGTTTTTT
TRBJ2-1	NA	15	TRBV4-1	NA	CASSQEGPLRDEQFF	TGCGCCAGCAGCCAAGAGGGTCCCCTGCGGGATGAGCAGTTCTTC
TRBJ1-2	once	15	TRBV5-1	TRBD1	CASSLREGQVEDCTF	TGCGCCAGCAGCTTGAGGGAGGGACAGGTCGAGGATTGCACCTTC
TRBJ2-5	NA	16	TRBV28	TRBD2	CASSSRLAGAQRAQYF	TGTGCCAGCAGTTCCCGACTAGCGGGGGCCCAGAGGGCCCAGTACTTC
TRBJ2-2	NA	15	TRBV6-6	TRBD2	CASKSGTVNAGELFF	TGTGCCAGCAAGAGCGGGACGGTGAACGCCGGGGAGCTGTTTTTT
TRBJ1-4	NA	13	TRBV18	NA	CASSRQEKEKLFF	TGTGCCAGCTCCCGACAGGAGAAGGAAAAACTGTTTTTT
TRBJ2-5	NA	13	TRBV5-4	NA	CASSRHYQETQYF	TGTGCCAGCTCGAGACACTACCAAGAGACCCAGTACTTC
TRBJ2-2	NA	17	TRBV27	TRBD1	CASSFVYRGPSTGELFF	TGTGCCAGCAGTTTTGTGTATAGGGGGCCCAGCACCGGGGAGCTGTTTTTT
TRBJ2-7	NA	16	TRBV27	NA	CASSSLSRGRGVNLYF	TGTGCCAGCAGTTCCCTTTCTAGAGGCAGGGGGGTAAACTTGTACTTC
TRBJ2-1	NA	15	TRBV7-2	NA	CASSPRGKAYNEQFF	TGTGCCAGCAGCCCGCGGGGAAAGGCCTACAATGAGCAGTTCTTC
TRBJ2-1	few	15	TRBV11-3	NA	CASSRAGLSYNEQFF	TGTGCCAGCAGCAGGGCGGGACTGTCCTACAATGAGCAGTTCTTC
TRBJ2-3	NA	15	TRBV7-7	NA	CASSLTGGVTDTQYF	TGTGCCAGCAGCCTCACAGGGGGGGTCACAGATACGCAGTATTTT
TRBJ2-7	few	17	TRBV11-2	TRBD1	CASSFGVRGTGGYEQYF	TGTGCCAGCAGCTTTGGAGTCCGGGGAACAGGGGGCTACGAGCAGTACTTC
TRBJ2-7	NA	11	TRBV7-9	NA	CASSATYEQYF	TGTGCCAGCAGCGCGACCTACGAGCAGTACTTC
TRBJ1-4	NA	18	TRBV4-2	NA	CASSRVSVAATGDEKLFF	TGTGCCAGCAGCCGAGTATCGGTGGCAGCGACGGGAGATGAAAAACTGTTTTTT
TRBJ1-1	NA	15	TRBV5-1	NA	CASSPQDRMNTEAFF	TGCGCCAGCAGCCCCCAGGATAGGATGAACACTGAAGCTTTCTTT
TRBJ2-7	NA	12	TRBV10-1	TRBD1	CASSVDRGPQYF	TGCGCCAGCAGTGTGGACAGGGGCCCGCAGTACTTC
TRBJ1-6	NA	15	TRBV6-5	TRBD1	CASQLSTGIESPLHF	TGTGCCAGTCAACTCTCGACAGGGATAGAATCACCCCTCCACTTT
TRBJ2-2	few	19	TRBV10-3	TRBD2	CAISERASGGVGYTGELFF	TGTGCCATCAGTGAGAGGGCTAGCGGGGGAGTCGGGTACACCGGGGAGCTGTTTTTT
TRBJ1-2	NA	13	TRBV5-4	NA	CASSSGENYGYTF	TGTGCCAGCAGCTCAGGGGAGAACTATGGCTACACCTTC
TRBJ2-2	few	15	TRBV25-1	NA	CASSAATGNTGELFF	TGTGCCAGCAGTGCAGCGACAGGGAACACCGGGGAGCTGTTTTTT
TRBJ1-6	NA	14	TRBV5-1	NA	CASSIQGDNSPLHF	TGCGCCAGCAGCATACAGGGAGATAATTCACCCCTCCACTTT
TRBJ2-2	NA	19	TRBV7-2	NA	CASSLALGAGALNTGELFF	TGTGCCAGCAGCTTAGCCCTGGGGGCGGGGGCCTTGAACACCGGGGAGCTGTTTTTT
TRBJ2-5	NA	15	TRBV4-3	TRBD2	CASSLAGTSVETQYF	TGCGCCAGCAGCCTCGCCGGGACTAGCGTTGAGACCCAGTACTTC
TRBJ2-5	NA	14	TRBV18	NA	CASSPTAGQETQYF	TGTGCCAGCTCACCAACGGCGGGGCAAGAGACCCAGTACTTC
TRBJ2-1	NA	14	TRBV5-1	TRBD2	CASTPGGAGEEQFF	TGCGCCAGTACCCCCGGGGGGGCGGGTGAGGAGCAGTTCTTC
TRBJ2-7	NA	13	TRBV27	NA	CASSLRQGSEQYF	TGTGCCAGCAGTTTAAGGCAGGGTAGCGAGCAGTACTTC
TRBJ2-3	NA	15	TRBV5-8	NA	CASSLGQTSTDTQYF	TGTGCCAGCAGCTTGGGACAGACTAGCACAGATACGCAGTATTTT
TRBJ2-3	NA	16	TRBV9	TRBD2	CASTSGGLRGADTQYF	TGTGCCAGCACTAGCGGGGGCCTCCGGGGGGCAGATACGCAGTATTTT
TRBJ1-6	NA	14	TRBV4-3	NA	CASSHRVPDSPLHF	TGCGCCAGCAGTCACAGGGTTCCAGATTCACCCCTCCACTTT
TRBJ2-2	NA	15	TRBV9	TRBD2	CASSVSGVAAGELFF	TGTGCCAGCAGCGTTAGCGGGGTCGCCGCCGGGGAGCTGTTTTTT
TRBJ2-1	few	17	TRBV15	TRBD1	CATSRAGTGRTYNEQFF	TGTGCCACCAGCAGAGCCGGGACAGGGAGAACCTACAATGAGCAGTTCTTC
TRBJ2-7	NA	14	TRBV7-9	NA	CASSFLGASYEQYF	TGTGCCAGCAGCTTTTTGGGGGCGTCCTACGAGCAGTACTTC
TRBJ1-5	NA	14	TRBV19	NA	CASSSLGPTQPQHF	TGTGCCAGTAGCTCTCTAGGCCCTACTCAGCCCCAGCATTTT
TRBJ1-2	NA	16	TRBV9	NA	CASSPSGADSGYGYTF	TGTGCCAGCAGCCCAAGCGGGGCGGACTCTGGCTATGGCTACACCTTC
TRBJ1-4	few	14	TRBV10-3	TRBD1	CAISGTGTDEKLFF	TGTGCCATCAGTGGCACCGGGACAGATGAAAAACTGTTTTTT
TRBJ2-5	NA	15	TRBV4-2	TRBD2	CASSLGGGTQETQYF	TGTGCCAGCAGCCTGGGCGGGGGGACCCAAGAGACCCAGTACTTC
TRBJ2-6	NA	14	TRBV2	NA	CASSELPGANVLTF	TGTGCCAGCAGCGAACTTCCTGGGGCCAACGTCCTGACTTTC
TRBJ2-2	once	14	TRBV7-9	TRBD2	CASSWLGGTGELFF	TGTGCCAGCAGCTGGTTGGGGGGGACCGGGGAGCTGTTTTTT
TRBJ2-5	NA	13	TRBV7-3	NA	CASSRGGQETQYF	TGTGCCAGCAGCAGGGGGGGGCAAGAGACCCAGTACTTC
TRBJ1-1	NA	13	TRBV7-9	NA	CASSLGGGTEAFF	TGTGCCAGCAGCTTAGGCGGCGGAACTGAAGCTTTCTTT
TRBJ2-5	NA	12	TRBV18	NA	CASSPEAETQYF	TGTGCCAGCTCACCAGAGGCCGAGACCCAGTACTTC
TRBJ2-7	NA	14	TRBV7-9	TRBD1	CASSNDRDLYEQYF	TGTGCCAGCAGCAACGACAGGGATCTCTACGAGCAGTACTTC
TRBJ1-5	NA	15	TRBV5-4	NA	CASSLGGGSNQPQHF	TGTGCCAGCAGCTTGGGAGGGGGTAGCAATCAGCCCCAGCATTTT
TRBJ2-7	once	16	TRBV7-2	TRBD1	CASSSTRDRRSYEQYF	TGTGCCAGCAGCTCAACCCGGGACAGGCGTTCCTACGAGCAGTACTTC
TRBJ2-7	once	15	TRBV10-1	TRBD2	CASRLAVGGSYEQYF	TGCGCCAGCAGACTAGCGGTGGGGGGTTCCTACGAGCAGTACTTC